The 2 T cell receptor beta chains presented below share a single source sample, sequenced in a study of blood T cell repertoires in COVID-19. The assay was immunoSEQ multiplex PCR, and TCRdb's table has in-frame clones only and misses some. This table has under 250,000 clones, over 70% appearing once. Sequencing used peripheral blood. The receptors shown here come from an elderly woman with acute or convalescent COVID-19.

V usage is TRBV2 and J usage is TRBJ1-2; D is unresolved. V lost 1 base to trimming and J lost 8 bases, with 14 bases between them. The CDR3 has 14 amino acids. From germline, CDR1 is SNHLY and CDR2 FYNNEI. CDR3 in DNA: TGTGCCAGCAGTGAAGGACGTCTTGACGGGGGCTACACCTTC. It encodes CASSEGRLDGGYTF.

With regard to this clone: This sequence may be a read error, since a much larger clone differs from it by one base. This chain uses TRBV3-1 (or the pseudogene TRBV3-2) with TRBJ1-2; tentatively, D is TRBD1 (5 bases). The CDR3 extends over 14 amino acids. The germline CDR1 and CDR2 sequences are LGHDT and YNNKEL (reference sequence). Between the trimmed V and J ends, which lost 0 bases and 4 bases, there was a span of 9 bases. CDR3 nucleotides: TGTGCCAGCAGCCAAGATGTGCAGGGCTATGGCTACACCTTC. The encoded protein is CASSQDVQGYGYTF.